The T cell receptor beta chain described here comes from a study of blood T cells in healthy people across ages. Concerning this clonotype: Its antigen is not identified.

The germline V gene encodes CDR1 SGHRS and CDR2 YFSETQ. The CDR3 is 15 residues long. The V and J ends lost 3 bases and 7 bases, in that order; junction bases with no gene match: 6. Total RNA amounts of at least 6 micrograms were extracted per sample. Points from the study as a whole: Any conclusive comparison of naive versus antigen-experienced cells was prevented by using unsorted PBMCs. Estimated diversity that came from one million T cells was considered an underestimate.

Sample-barcoded 5' priming and a J-beta primer mix drove a second PCR of 7 to 11 cycles. One entry per CDR3 protein results from TCRdb running MiXCR on the 5' RACE reads. The sample has hundreds of thousands of distinct CDR3 sequences; about 20% are singletons. The sequenced sample consisted of blood. The receptor comes from a man in his sixties or seventies in good health. This chain links TRBV5-1 with TRBJ1-6; 8 bases are a match to TRBD1. CDR3 in DNA: TGCGCCAGCAGCTGGACGACAGGGGAGAATTCACCCCTCCACTTT. It encodes CASSWTTGENSPLHF.